This T cell receptor (beta chain) was obtained from a study of T cell repertoires in cytomegalovirus infection. MiXCR, run by TCRdb on the reads, gives a single entry per CDR3 protein. The repertoire consists of some 500,000 distinct CDR3 sequences, with around a third occurring once and the leading ten covering 15% to 20%. As regards this clonotype: Its antigen is unknown.

Losses at the gene ends were 1 base for V and 1 base for J; bases not matched to a gene: 6. The V gene's germline CDR1 is SGHAT and CDR2 FQNNGV. This CDR3 region has 17 residues. The sample in question was cultured PBMCs, obtained from culture after CMV antigen stimulation. The sequence came from a human donor in good health (CMV status not recorded). Some clones in this sample may be carry-over from other donors' samples. The chain employs TRBV11-2 and TRBJ2-3; 9 positions agree with TRBD2. This chain's CDR3 is CASSLGETSGGTDTQYF. The CDR3, as DNA: TGTGCCAGCAGCTTAGGGGAGACTAGCGGAGGCACAGATACGCAGTATTTT.